Listed below are T cell receptor beta chains from one sample, sequenced in a study of blood T cells in healthy people across ages. TCRdb re-called the 5' RACE reads through MiXCR, storing one row per CDR3 protein. The sample yields fewer than 900,000 distinct CDR3 sequences, under 40% seen once. Sequencing was done on a sample of blood. The receptors come from a man between 18 and 29 years old in good health. Both conserved end residues are part of each CDR3. Fields, in order: D gene, clone size, V gene, J gene, CDR3 DNA, CDR3 protein. A D gene is named only where the DNA matches it firmly. Rows may omit the clone size; those that give it use once, few, many or a size class.

d_call: -; clone_size: -; v_call: TRBV12-3/TRBV12-4; j_call: TRBJ1-5; cdr3_nt: TGTGCCAGCAGTGGAGGTGACACTCAGCCCCAGCATTTT; cdr3_aa: CASSGGDTQPQHF
d_call: TRBD1; clone_size: -; v_call: TRBV6-6; j_call: TRBJ2-5; cdr3_nt: TGTGCCAGCAGACCCGGGACAGAACTAAACCAAGAGACCCAGTACTTC; cdr3_aa: CASRPGTELNQETQYF
d_call: -; clone_size: few; v_call: TRBV6-2/TRBV6-3; j_call: TRBJ2-7; cdr3_nt: TGTGCCAGCAGCGACCGGGACTCTCCGGGGAATGAGCAGTACTTC; cdr3_aa: CASSDRDSPGNEQYF
d_call: -; clone_size: few; v_call: TRBV2; j_call: TRBJ1-6; cdr3_nt: TGTGCCAGCAGTGATAGGGAAGTGGATTCACCCCTCCACTTT; cdr3_aa: CASSDREVDSPLHF
d_call: -; clone_size: -; v_call: TRBV5-1; j_call: TRBJ2-1; cdr3_nt: TGCGCCAGCAGCTCCTTGGACAGCACGCCTTCCTACGAGCAGTTCTTC; cdr3_aa: CASSSLDSTPSYEQFF
d_call: TRBD2; clone_size: many; v_call: TRBV7-2; j_call: TRBJ2-3; cdr3_nt: TGTGCCAGCACTCCAACTAGCGGTAATACGCAGTATTTT; cdr3_aa: CASTPTSGNTQYF
d_call: -; clone_size: -; v_call: TRBV7-9; j_call: TRBJ1-6; cdr3_nt: TGTGCCAGCAGCAGCCTTTGGGGCAGGGTATGGGATTCACCCCTCCACTTT; cdr3_aa: CASSSLWGRVWDSPLHF
d_call: TRBD1; clone_size: -; v_call: TRBV7-6; j_call: TRBJ2-1; cdr3_nt: TGTGCCAGCAGCTTAGTTATAGCAGGGGGCTACTACAATGAGCAGTTCTTC; cdr3_aa: CASSLVIAGGYYNEQFF
d_call: TRBD1; clone_size: few; v_call: TRBV30; j_call: TRBJ2-7; cdr3_nt: TGTGCCTGGCAAAACAGGGGCTACGAGCAGTACTTC; cdr3_aa: CAWQNRGYEQYF
d_call: -; clone_size: -; v_call: TRBV9; j_call: TRBJ2-3; cdr3_nt: TGTGCCAGCAGCCCCGGAGTAAAGGTGGGAGATACGCAGTATTTT; cdr3_aa: CASSPGVKVGDTQYF
d_call: -; clone_size: -; v_call: TRBV19; j_call: TRBJ2-3; cdr3_nt: TGTGCCAGTAGTATGGAGGGACCCAGGGAAGATACGCAGTATTTT; cdr3_aa: CASSMEGPREDTQYF
d_call: TRBD1; clone_size: many; v_call: TRBV5-1; j_call: TRBJ2-1; cdr3_nt: TGCGCCAGCAGCTTCCGGGGACAGGCCCAGGACAATGAGCAGTTCTTC; cdr3_aa: CASSFRGQAQDNEQFF
d_call: -; clone_size: -; v_call: TRBV24-1; j_call: TRBJ2-5; cdr3_nt: TGTGCCACCAGTGATCCCGCCCAAGAGACCCAGTACTTC; cdr3_aa: CATSDPAQETQYF
d_call: TRBD2; clone_size: -; v_call: TRBV30; j_call: TRBJ2-4; cdr3_nt: TGTGCCTGGAGGATTCCATTGGGGACTAGCGGGGGGAGGGGCAAAAACATTCAGTACTTC; cdr3_aa: CAWRIPLGTSGGRGKNIQYF
d_call: -; clone_size: few; v_call: TRBV7-9; j_call: TRBJ2-2; cdr3_nt: TGTGCCAGCAGAGGGATCGGGAGCACCGGGGAGCTGTTTTTT; cdr3_aa: CASRGIGSTGELFF
d_call: TRBD1; clone_size: -; v_call: TRBV4-1; j_call: TRBJ1-4; cdr3_nt: TGCGCCAACAGCCAAGGTACAGCAGGGGGAAAACTGTTTTTT; cdr3_aa: CANSQGTAGGKLFF
d_call: -; clone_size: many; v_call: TRBV10-3; j_call: TRBJ2-3; cdr3_nt: TGTGCCATCAGTGGATGGGAGGGGGGCCAACCAGATACGCAGTATTTT; cdr3_aa: CAISGWEGGQPDTQYF
d_call: TRBD1; clone_size: -; v_call: TRBV9; j_call: TRBJ2-1; cdr3_nt: TGTGCCAGCAGCGTATGGACAGGGGGCGTCTACAATGAGCAGTTCTTC; cdr3_aa: CASSVWTGGVYNEQFF
d_call: -; clone_size: few; v_call: TRBV7-9; j_call: TRBJ2-3; cdr3_nt: TGTGCCAGCAGCTTAGTGTTCCGGGGAAGGATGACAGATACGCAGTATTTT; cdr3_aa: CASSLVFRGRMTDTQYF
d_call: -; clone_size: few; v_call: TRBV2; j_call: TRBJ1-4; cdr3_nt: TGTGCCAGCAGGGGACCGACTTCGTTATCTGAAAAACTGTTTTTT; cdr3_aa: CASRGPTSLSEKLFF
d_call: TRBD1; clone_size: -; v_call: TRBV5-1; j_call: TRBJ2-3; cdr3_nt: TGCGCCAGCAGCTTGCCACTCGAGACAGGGGTCGCCACAGATACGCAGTATTTT; cdr3_aa: CASSLPLETGVATDTQYF
d_call: -; clone_size: many; v_call: TRBV9; j_call: TRBJ1-2; cdr3_nt: TGTGCCAGCAGCCGGGAGGACGGACCCTATGGCTACACCTTC; cdr3_aa: CASSREDGPYGYTF
d_call: -; clone_size: many; v_call: TRBV4-3; j_call: TRBJ2-3; cdr3_nt: TGCGCCAGCAGCCCAGGACTGGGGGAAGATACGCAGTATTTT; cdr3_aa: CASSPGLGEDTQYF
d_call: TRBD1; clone_size: -; v_call: TRBV29-1; j_call: TRBJ2-1; cdr3_nt: TGCAGCGTTGAAGCGACAGGGGGCGATGAGCAGTTCTTC; cdr3_aa: CSVEATGGDEQFF
d_call: TRBD1; clone_size: few; v_call: TRBV2; j_call: TRBJ2-7; cdr3_nt: TGTGCCAGCATTAGGGAGGGACAGGGGTTATCCTACGAGCAGTACTTC; cdr3_aa: CASIREGQGLSYEQYF
d_call: -; clone_size: few; v_call: TRBV18; j_call: TRBJ2-6; cdr3_nt: TGTGCCAGCTCACCCGAGGGCTCTGGGGCCAACGTCCTGACTTTC; cdr3_aa: CASSPEGSGANVLTF
d_call: -; clone_size: -; v_call: TRBV6-5; j_call: TRBJ1-1; cdr3_nt: TGTGCCAGCAGTTACGAGGGGACCCCTGAAGCTTTCTTT; cdr3_aa: CASSYEGTPEAFF
d_call: TRBD2; clone_size: few; v_call: TRBV6-2/TRBV6-3; j_call: TRBJ2-5; cdr3_nt: TGTGCCAGCAGTCCTCAGACTAGCGGGGGGAATGAGCAGTACTTC; cdr3_aa: CASSPQTSGGNEQYF
d_call: -; clone_size: few; v_call: TRBV20-1; j_call: TRBJ1-2; cdr3_nt: TGCAGTGCTAGTGGATTGGGGTCTGGGGACTATGGCTACACCTTC; cdr3_aa: CSASGLGSGDYGYTF
d_call: -; clone_size: few; v_call: TRBV12-3/TRBV12-4; j_call: TRBJ1-3; cdr3_nt: TGTGCCAGCAGTTACAAGGGTTACACTGGAAACACCATATATTTT; cdr3_aa: CASSYKGYTGNTIYF
d_call: -; clone_size: -; v_call: TRBV6-2/TRBV6-3; j_call: TRBJ2-7; cdr3_nt: TGTGCCTGTTCGGACAGCCCCTACGAGCAGTACTTC; cdr3_aa: CACSDSPYEQYF
d_call: -; clone_size: few; v_call: TRBV9; j_call: TRBJ1-2; cdr3_nt: TGTGCCAGCACCACCGACGATGGATATGGCTACACCTTC; cdr3_aa: CASTTDDGYGYTF
d_call: -; clone_size: many; v_call: TRBV20-1; j_call: TRBJ2-1; cdr3_nt: TGCAGTGCTGTCCGGCCCCTAAAGCCCCATGAGCAGTTCTTC; cdr3_aa: CSAVRPLKPHEQFF
d_call: -; clone_size: once; v_call: TRBV12-3/TRBV12-4; j_call: TRBJ1-5; cdr3_nt: TGTGCCAGCAGTTCATGGGGGGGGCATCAGCCCCAGCATTTT; cdr3_aa: CASSSWGGHQPQHF
d_call: TRBD2; clone_size: few; v_call: TRBV7-6; j_call: TRBJ2-3; cdr3_nt: TGTGCCAGCAGCTTGGGACTAGCGGGGGGGCGGTCCCCTCAGGGCACAGATACGCAGTATTTT; cdr3_aa: CASSLGLAGGRSPQGTDTQYF
d_call: -; clone_size: few; v_call: TRBV5-1; j_call: TRBJ1-1; cdr3_nt: TGCGCCAGCAGCCCCGAGGACAGACTCGGCTACACTGAAGCTTTCTTT; cdr3_aa: CASSPEDRLGYTEAFF
d_call: TRBD2; clone_size: many; v_call: TRBV4-2; j_call: TRBJ2-3; cdr3_nt: TGTGCCAGCAGCCATCGAAGCGGGGGAGACACAGATACGCAGTATTTT; cdr3_aa: CASSHRSGGDTDTQYF
d_call: TRBD2; clone_size: -; v_call: TRBV6-1; j_call: TRBJ2-1; cdr3_nt: TGTGCCAGCAGCCCCGGGAGAGCGGGGTACAAGGAGCAGTTCTTC; cdr3_aa: CASSPGRAGYKEQFF
d_call: -; clone_size: many; v_call: TRBV4-3; j_call: TRBJ2-4; cdr3_nt: TGCGCCAGCAGCCAATTGGTAGCCAAAAACATTCAGTACTTC; cdr3_aa: CASSQLVAKNIQYF